The rows below give T cell receptor beta chains drawn from one sample of a study of cytomegalovirus exposure and HLA in healthy donors. TCRdb's table, derived via immunoSEQ multiplex PCR, lists solely in-frame clones and lacks some. The sample records 200,000 or so clones, 84% being singletons. The sequenced sample was PBMCs. All receptors derive from a boy aged 5-17 years in good health and CMV-seronegative. Both conserved end residues are part of each CDR3. A D gene is named only where the DNA matches it firmly. Not every row has a clone size; where given, it reads once, few, many or a size class.

v_call	cdr3_length	clone_size	d_call	j_call	cdr3_nt	cdr3_aa
TRBV9	16	NA	NA	TRBJ2-3	TGTGCCAGCAGCGCACTAGCCCGGGATGGTACAGATACGCAGTATTTT	CASSALARDGTDTQYF
TRBV27	14	NA	TRBD1	TRBJ1-2	TGTGCCAGCAGTTTTCAGGGGGCTTCCTATGGCTACACCTTC	CASSFQGASYGYTF
TRBV4-2	15	many	NA	TRBJ2-2	TGTGCCAGCAGCCAAGAAGCGGGGAACACCGGGGAGCTGTTTTTT	CASSQEAGNTGELFF
TRBV28	15	NA	TRBD1	TRBJ2-7	TGTGCCAGCAGTTTAGCGAAGACAGGGGGCCACGAGCAGTACTTC	CASSLAKTGGHEQYF
TRBV6-1	15	NA	TRBD1	TRBJ1-1	TGTGCCAGCAGTGAATGGACAGGGATGAACACTGAAGCTTTCTTT	CASSEWTGMNTEAFF
TRBV7-8	16	NA	NA	TRBJ2-3	TGTGCCAGCAGCTCCGGGACACCCAAATGGACAGATACGCAGTATTTT	CASSSGTPKWTDTQYF
TRBV9	16	NA	NA	TRBJ2-1	TGTGCCAGCAGCCCCGGTCGGGTGCCCAATCACAATGAGCAGTTCTTC	CASSPGRVPNHNEQFF
TRBV6-4	15	NA	NA	TRBJ2-6	TGTGCCAGCAGTGACGGACAACCTGGGGCCAACGTCCTGACTTTC	CASSDGQPGANVLTF
TRBV19	13	NA	TRBD2	TRBJ2-5	TGTGCCAGTAGTACCTGGGAGGGAGAGACCCAGTACTTC	CASSTWEGETQYF
TRBV30	12	NA	NA	TRBJ1-1	TGTGCCTGGGGACACCCGAACACTGAAGCTTTCTTT	CAWGHPNTEAFF
TRBV7-8	13	NA	NA	TRBJ1-2	TGTGCCAGCAGCTTAGGTGCGGTGCATGGCTACACCTTC	CASSLGAVHGYTF
TRBV27	15	NA	TRBD1	TRBJ1-1	TGTGCCAGCAGTTTAAGACAGGGTGTGAACACTGAAGCTTTCTTT	CASSLRQGVNTEAFF
TRBV11-2	13	NA	NA	TRBJ1-1	TGTGCCAGCAGCTTTAAATTAAACAGCGAAGCTTTCTTT	CASSFKLNSEAFF
TRBV4-3	11	few	NA	TRBJ1-1	TGCGCCAGCAGCCAAGGAGCTGAAGCTTTCTTT	CASSQGAEAFF
TRBV5-5	14	few	TRBD1	TRBJ1-6	TGTGCCAGCAGCTCACAGGGGTTGGATTCACCCCTCCACTTT	CASSSQGLDSPLHF
TRBV27	11	NA	NA	TRBJ1-4	TGTGCCAGCAGAACGGGTGAAAAACTGTTTTTT	CASRTGEKLFF
TRBV2	14	NA	NA	TRBJ2-7	TGTGCCAGCACAGAAGGCCAGGGACTCTACGAGCAGTACTTC	CASTEGQGLYEQYF
TRBV10-3	15	NA	TRBD2	TRBJ2-3	TGTGCCACCGCGACTAGCGGGGCTAGCACAGATACGCAGTATTTT	CATATSGASTDTQYF
TRBV7-3	13	few	NA	TRBJ1-1	TGTGCCAGCAGCTTACGGGGGAACACTGAAGCTTTCTTT	CASSLRGNTEAFF
TRBV11-2	15	NA	TRBD1	TRBJ1-2	TGTGCCAGCAGCTTAGGGACAGGGAAGAACTATGGCTACACCTTC	CASSLGTGKNYGYTF
TRBV7-6	13	NA	NA	TRBJ2-7	TGTGCCAGCAGCTTAGATCCCCCCGACGAGCAGTACTTC	CASSLDPPDEQYF
TRBV27	13	few	NA	TRBJ1-1	TGTGCCAGCAGCAGGGGTTTGAACACTGAAGCTTTCTTT	CASSRGLNTEAFF
TRBV15	15	NA	TRBD2	TRBJ2-3	TGTGCCACCAGCGGGACTAGCGGGAATACAGATACGCAGTATTTT	CATSGTSGNTDTQYF
TRBV7-2	15	once	NA	TRBJ2-3	TGTGCCAGCAGCTTTAGGTCGGGGGGCACAGATACGCAGTATTTT	CASSFRSGGTDTQYF
TRBV4-1	15	NA	TRBD1	TRBJ2-1	TGCGCCAGCAGCTACCGGGACAGGGAGCATGATGAGCAGTTCTTC	CASSYRDREHDEQFF
TRBV2	15	NA	NA	TRBJ1-5	TGTGCCAGCTCGGACAGCCAATATAGCAATCAGCCCCAGCATTTT	CASSDSQYSNQPQHF
TRBV29-1	12	once	NA	TRBJ1-2	TGCAGCGTTGGGGGAGAAGTATATGGCTACACCTTC	CSVGGEVYGYTF
TRBV29-1	14	NA	TRBD1	TRBJ2-7	TGCAGCGTTTCACCGGGACAGGGGATCAACGAGCAGTACTTC	CSVSPGQGINEQYF
TRBV2	15	NA	NA	TRBJ2-3	TGTGCCAGCAGTAAACAGGAGTCTTACACAGATACGCAGTATTTT	CASSKQESYTDTQYF
TRBV19	16	NA	TRBD1	TRBJ1-1	TGTGCCAGTAGTAGCAGGGACAGGGCTCGGGGGACTGAAGCTTTCTTT	CASSSRDRARGTEAFF
TRBV13	17	NA	TRBD2	TRBJ2-5	TGTGCCAGCAGCTTGGGGACTAGCGGGGGATTCAGTCAGGCCCAGTACTTC	CASSLGTSGGFSQAQYF
TRBV4-1	19	NA	NA	TRBJ2-5	TGCGCCAGCAGCCAAGTCCTCGAATTCTCGGGAAGGAGAGAAGAGACCCAGTACTTC	CASSQVLEFSGRREETQYF
TRBV13	14	NA	NA	TRBJ2-5	TGTGCCAGCAGCTTAGCTGGCGGGGCCGAGACCCAGTACTTC	CASSLAGGAETQYF
TRBV5-1	17	NA	TRBD1	TRBJ2-2	TGCGCCAGCAGCTGGGACAGGGAAACAGCGAACACCGGGGAGCTGTTTTTT	CASSWDRETANTGELFF
TRBV9	16	NA	TRBD1	TRBJ1-6	TGTGCCAGCAGCGTGTCGGGGACAGGGCTTAATTCACCCCTCCACTTT	CASSVSGTGLNSPLHF
TRBV9	15	NA	NA	TRBJ2-5	TGTGCCAGCAGCCTAGAGATGGGGGGACAAGAGACCCAGTACTTC	CASSLEMGGQETQYF
TRBV15	16	once	NA	TRBJ1-3	TGTGCCACCAGCAGAAGAGGGAACAGCGGCGGAAACACCATATATTTT	CATSRRGNSGGNTIYF
TRBV12-5	17	few	NA	TRBJ1-6	TGTGCTAGTGGTCAGTCCCGACAGGATGAAAGGAATTCACCCCTCCACTTT	CASGQSRQDERNSPLHF
TRBV29-1	13	NA	NA	TRBJ1-2	TGCAGCGTTGAAGATTCTATTCTCAATGGCTACACCTTC	CSVEDSILNGYTF
TRBV6-5	16	NA	NA	TRBJ1-2	TGTGCCAGCAGTTACTCGATGGTCAGGGGCTCCTATGGCTACACCTTC	CASSYSMVRGSYGYTF
TRBV18	15	once	NA	TRBJ2-1	TGTGCCAGCTCCTTAAATGGGGGCGCAAACAATGAGCAGTTCTTC	CASSLNGGANNEQFF
TRBV30	14	NA	TRBD1	TRBJ2-1	TGTGCCTTATACAGGGGGAGCACCTACAATGAGCAGTTCTTC	CALYRGSTYNEQFF
TRBV7-8	15	once	TRBD2	TRBJ2-1	TGTGCCAGCAGCTTAGAAGCGGGGGTCTACAATGAGCAGTTCTTC	CASSLEAGVYNEQFF
TRBV18	12	NA	TRBD1	TRBJ1-4	TGTGCCAGCACTCGGGACAGGGAAGAACTGTTTTTT	CASTRDREELFF
TRBV2	12	NA	NA	TRBJ2-1	TGTGCCAGCAATAAACACAAAGACAAGCAGTTCTTC	CASNKHKDKQFF
TRBV5-1	18	few	TRBD2	TRBJ2-3	TGCGCCAGCAGCTTGGCCCCTCCGCGGGGGACCGGCACAGATACGCAGTATTTT	CASSLAPPRGTGTDTQYF
TRBV19	14	once	NA	TRBJ2-1	TGTGCCAGTAGTATAACGGGGGCCTACAATGAGCAGTTCTTC	CASSITGAYNEQFF
TRBV4-1	16	NA	TRBD1	TRBJ1-2	TGCGCCAGCAGCCAAGGAAACAGGGGGATGGGGGCAGGCTACACCTTC	CASSQGNRGMGAGYTF
TRBV2	14	once	TRBD1	TRBJ1-6	TGTGCCAGCAGACGGACAGGGGGGTCTTCACCCCTCCACTTT	CASRRTGGSSPLHF
TRBV10-3	17	NA	TRBD1	TRBJ2-3	TGTGCCATCAGCTACGAGATTGGGACAGAACACACAGATACGCAGTATTTT	CAISYEIGTEHTDTQYF
TRBV9	16	NA	NA	TRBJ2-1	TGTGCCAGCAGCGTAACAGGGAGCAGCTCCTACAATGAGCAGTTCTTC	CASSVTGSSSYNEQFF
TRBV2	11	NA	NA	TRBJ1-2	TGTGCCAGCACCGCGAGGGATGGCTACACCTTC	CASTARDGYTF